The 24 T cell receptor beta chains below all came from one sample that was sequenced in a study of cytomegalovirus exposure and HLA in healthy donors. A multiplex PCR was run with 60 Vbeta primers and 13 Jbeta primers. Sequenced by immunoSEQ multiplex PCR; TCRdb stores in-frame clones only, minus some. The data show 200,000 to 250,000 clones, about 89% seen once. Sequencing used PBMCs. Receptors were obtained from a woman between 18 and 30 years old in good health and CMV-seronegative.

The chain combines TRBV19 with TRBJ1-1, with 7 bases that match TRBD1. V was pared by 3 bases and J by 3 bases, with 7 bases of the junction left unmatched. The germline gives CDR1 LNHDA, CDR2 SQIVND (reference sequence). The CDR3 consists of 15 residues. The CDR3 is CASSIQEGADTEAFF. CDR3 nucleotides: TGTGCCAGTAGTATTCAAGAGGGGGCGGACACTGAAGCTTTCTTT.

This clone was recorded once. The rearrangement uses TRBV15 and TRBJ2-7; TRBD1 matches at 8 bases. V was clipped by 0 bases and J by 0 bases; unmatched bases: 16. Germline V gene data show CDR1 as LNHNV and CDR2 as YYDKDF (reference sequence). This CDR3 has 20 amino acids. The CDR3 sequence: CATSRDIGQGSLGSSYEQYF. DNA for the CDR3: TGTGCCACCAGCAGAGATATAGGACAGGGCTCACTGGGGAGCTCCTACGAGCAGTACTTC. Supplemented by reference TRBV15 and TRBJ2-7, the full variable domain reads DAMVIQNPRYQVTQFGKPVTLSCSQTLNHNVMYWYQQKSSQAPKLLFHYYDKDFNNEADTPDNFQSRRPNTSFCFLDIRSPGLGDTAMYLCATSRDIGQGSLGSSYEQYFGPGTRLTVT.

The chain employs TRBV7-2 and TRBJ2-7, with 9 positions matching TRBD2. The germline V gene encodes CDR1 SGHTA and CDR2 FQGNSA. After removal of 5 bases from V and 6 bases from J, the junction contained 11 bases not matched to a gene. The CDR3 loop spans 15 amino acids. In DNA, the CDR3 is TGTGCCAGCAGCAACGAATTAGCGGGAGTATCCGAGCAGTACTTC. Residues: CASSNELAGVSEQYF.

The rearrangement uses TRBV7-9 and TRBJ2-7, with 9 bases lining up with TRBD1. The CDR3 is 16 residues long. Germline CDR1 is SEHNR and CDR2 is FQNEAQ (reference sequence). V gave up 6 bases and J gave up 3 bases; unmatched junction bases: 12. In DNA, the CDR3 is TGTGCCAGCAGACTTATGATCGGGACAGGGAGCTACGAGCAGTACTTC. As protein: CASRLMIGTGSYEQYF.

The chain carries TRBV15 and TRBJ2-1, with 10 bases aligning to TRBD1. This CDR3 contains 16 residues. Germline CDR1 LNHNV, CDR2 YYDKDF (reference sequence). V trimming: 2 bases; J trimming: 3 bases; junction bases outside the gene matches: 4. The CDR3 loop is CATSRPRDRGYNEQFF. For the CDR3, the DNA is TGTGCCACCAGCAGACCCAGGGACAGGGGCTACAATGAGCAGTTCTTC.

This chain uses TRBV11-3 with TRBJ2-7; 7 bases map to TRBD2. This CDR3 has 12 residues. The germline CDR1 and CDR2 sequences are SGHNT and YENEEA. V was pared by 5 bases and J by 13 bases, with 11 bases of the junction left unmatched. CDR3 amino acids: CASSPLTSEPYF. CDR3 sequence (DNA): TGTGCCAGCAGCCCGTTAACTAGCGAGCCTTACTTC.

The rearrangement uses TRBV4-3 and TRBJ2-3, with 15 bases lining up with TRBD2. This CDR3 spans 17 amino acids. CDR1 and CDR2 (germline): LGHNA, YSLEER. V gave up 4 bases and J gave up 4 bases; unmatched junction bases: 6. Written as DNA, the CDR3 is TGCGCCAGCAGCCCTCGGACTAGCGGGGGGGCGGCAGATACGCAGTATTTT. Translating it yields CASSPRTSGGAADTQYF.

This chain uses TRBV4-3 with TRBJ2-5; possibly TRBD1 for D (5 bases). The DNA end favors TRBJ2-7, so the J call may be wrong. The germline CDR1 and CDR2 sequences are LGHNA and YSLEER. CDR3 size: 15 residues. This chain's CDR3 is CASSQGLGLSYEQYF. The CDR3 DNA reads as TGCGCCAGCAGCCAAGGCTTGGGGCTGTCCTACGAGCAGTACTTC.

The gene calls are TRBV18 and TRBJ2-1; 7 nucleotides match TRBD1. Per germline, CDR1 KGHSH and CDR2 LQKENI. The V gene end was trimmed by 5 bases and the J gene end by 5 bases; junction bases not matched to a gene: 3. The CDR3 spans 13 residues. CDR3 loop: CASSGGQNNEQFF. CDR3 nucleotides: TGTGCCAGCTCAGGGGGACAGAACAATGAGCAGTTCTTC.

This clone was found once. This chain links TRBV9 with TRBJ2-2; TRBD2 matches at 7 bases. Germline-derived CDR1 and CDR2 are SGDLS and YYNGEE. This CDR3 contains 16 residues. J lost 0 bases, V lost 3 bases, and 5 bases had no gene match. CDR3 in amino acids: CASSGGTISNTGELFF. The CDR3 region has the DNA TGTGCCAGCAGCGGGGGGACTATATCGAACACCGGGGAGCTGTTTTTT. The entire variable domain, with the rest obtained from reference TRBV9 and TRBJ2-2, is as follows: DSGVTQTPKHLITATGQRVTLRCSPRSGDLSVYWYQQSLDQGLQFLIQYYNGEERAKGNILERFSAQQFPDLHSELNLSSLELGDSALYFCASSGGTISNTGELFFGEGSRLTVL.

The chain is built from TRBV4-1 and TRBJ2-3; D is undetermined. This CDR3 is 15 amino acids long. The V end was cut by 6 bases, the J end by 1 base, with 14 bases between. Germline V gene sequence: CDR1 MGHRA, CDR2 YSYEKL. In nucleotides, the CDR3 is TGCGCCAGCAGGGTACGTCAGGTCGGCACAGATACGCAGTATTTT. Its protein is CASRVRQVGTDTQYF.

Only one count was recorded for this clone. The V call is TRBV11-2, the J call TRBJ1-1; TRBD1 agrees at 7 bases. CDR1 is SGHAT, CDR2 FQNNGV, per germline. The CDR3 spans 13 residues. With V trimmed by 5 bases and J by 6 bases, 6 bases remained unmatched. The CDR3 loop reads CASSDQGGPEAFF. CDR3 sequence (DNA): TGTGCCAGCAGCGACCAAGGGGGCCCTGAAGCTTTCTTT.

The chain employs TRBV30 and TRBJ2-7, with 10 nucleotides matching TRBD1. J gave up 3 bases and V 5 bases, and 4 bases lay outside the gene matches. Germline CDR1 GTSNPN, CDR2 SVGIG (reference sequence). The CDR3 sequence is 13 residues long. For the CDR3, the DNA is TGTGCCTGGTCCTGGACAGGGGGCTACGAGCAGTACTTC. This codes for CAWSWTGGYEQYF.

This rearrangement joins TRBV5-6 to TRBJ2-7; D is uncertain. V lost 3 bases and J 6 bases, leaving 10 bases between the germline ends. Germline CDR1 and CDR2: SGHDT and YYEEEE. The CDR3 length is 12 residues. DNA for the CDR3: TGTGCCAGCAGCTCCCGGTTCTCCGAGCAGTACTTC. Translated: CASSSRFSEQYF.

The rearrangement joins TRBV7-9 to TRBJ2-2; 7 nucleotides agree with TRBD2. Germline V CDR1 and CDR2: SEHNR, FQNEAQ (reference sequence). The CDR3 runs 16 residues. The junction had 11 bases not matched to a gene; V was cut back by 5 bases and J by 5 bases. CDR3 nucleotide sequence: TGTGCCAGCAGCCCAGGTTTCCGGGGAGGGACCGGGGAGCTGTTTTTT. Translating gives CASSPGFRGGTGELFF.

The chain combines TRBV19 with TRBJ1-3; 9 nucleotides match TRBD1. Germline V lookup: CDR1 LNHDA, CDR2 SQIVND (reference sequence). The CDR3 is 15 residues long. V gave up 2 bases and J gave up 4 bases; unmatched junction bases: 3. DNA for the CDR3: TGTGCCAGTAGTATAAACAGGGGGCACGGAAACACCATATATTTT. Encoded protein: CASSINRGHGNTIYF.

The CDR3 protein is CASSYGTGGFNYGYTF. In DNA, the CDR3 is TGTGCCAGCAGTTACGGGACAGGGGGTTTTAACTATGGCTACACCTTC. The chain has TRBV6-5 and TRBJ1-2; 11 bases are shared with TRBD1. The CDR3 has 16 residues. J lost 1 base, V lost 2 bases, and 3 bases had no gene match. Germline CDR1 is MNHEY and CDR2 is SVGAGI.

This chain joins TRBV4-1 and TRBJ2-3; 7 bases agree with TRBD2. Looked up from germline, CDR1 is MGHRA and CDR2 is YSYEKL. The length of the CDR3 is 16 residues. The trim removed 0 bases at V and 2 bases at J, leaving 5 bases unmatched. CDR3 coding DNA: TGCGCCAGCAGCCAAGATACTAGCGCGCCCACAGATACGCAGTATTTT. This translates into CASSQDTSAPTDTQYF.

This sequence joins TRBV10-3 and TRBJ2-5; D is perhaps TRBD2 (7 bases). This CDR3 is 16 amino acids long. Trimming removed 3 bases from V and 7 bases from J, with 21 bases in between. Germline CDR1 and CDR2: ENHRY and SYGVKD. CDR3 sequence: CAISENGGGQERTQYF. The CDR3 DNA reads as TGTGCCATCAGTGAAAATGGGGGGGGCCAAGAGCGGACCCAGTACTTC.

Worth noting for this clone: One end of the junction fails to match germline, which may point to a read error. This chain connects TRBV5-6 to TRBJ1-1; TRBD1 is a possible D gene (5 bases). CDR1 is SGHDT and CDR2 is YYEEEE in the germline V gene. There are 14 residues in the CDR3. CDR3 amino acids: CASNLGLSNTEAFF. As DNA, the CDR3 is TGTGCCAGCAACTTGGGACTCTCGAACACTGAAGCTTTCTTT.

There are a few counts of this clone. V usage is TRBV5-5 and J usage is TRBJ1-2, with 12 bases identical to TRBD1. This CDR3 region has 15 residues. V was pared by 0 bases and J by 8 bases, with 5 bases of the junction left unmatched. Germline lookup yields CDR1 SGHKS and CDR2 YYEKEE (reference sequence). CDR3 nucleotides: TGTGCCAGCAGCTTGGCGGGACAGGGGGCTTTGGGCTACACCTTC. As protein: CASSLAGQGALGYTF.

The V and J genes are TRBV7-2 and TRBJ2-2; D may be TRBD2 (6 bases). CDR1 is SGHTA, CDR2 FQGNSA, per germline. V was pared by 3 bases and J by 6 bases, with 14 bases between. CDR3 length: 15 amino acids. The CDR3 DNA reads as TGTGCCAGCAGCTTCTTCGGGGGAGTCCCCGGGGAGCTGTTTTTT. This codes for CASSFFGGVPGELFF.

To note about this clone: The junction does not match germline at one end; this may be a read error. The gene calls are TRBV10-2 and TRBJ2-4, with 16 bases that match TRBD2. The CDR3 contains 15 residues. Germline CDR1 and CDR2: WSHSY and SAAADI. The CDR3 DNA sequence: TGCGCCAGCAGTGAGTGGGGACTAGCGGGGGGGTACTCGGACTTC. Translating it yields CASSEWGLAGGYSDF.

V and J are TRBV9 and TRBJ1-2; 10 bases fit TRBD1. CDR1 SGDLS and CDR2 YYNGEE come from the germline V gene. The CDR3 covers 14 residues. The V gene end was trimmed by 4 bases and the J gene end by 4 bases; junction bases not matched to a gene: 4. The CDR3 bases are TGTGCCAGCAGCACTCGGGACAGGGGCTATGGCTACACCTTC. Its translation is CASSTRDRGYGYTF.